Given below is one T cell receptor (beta chain) in context. Antigen: not known. The method was immunoSEQ multiplex PCR; TCRdb's version includes in-frame clones alone and lacks a portion of them. Among around 59,000 clones, about 72% were seen once, and the ten largest hold about 8%. The germline V gene has CDR1 SGHTA and CDR2 FQGNSA. The CDR3 runs 15 residues. Trimming removed 1 base from V and 2 bases from J, with 12 bases in between. The source of the sample is a study of radiotherapy plus CTLA-4 blockade in lung cancer. Study-level information: Among patients, around 18% showed objective responses, and roughly 31% had disease control.

Findings of the study overall: After radiotherapy and ipilimumab, tumor-derived clones expanded in peripheral blood.

Chemo-refractory metastatic non-small-cell lung cancer patients underwent focal radiation alongside CTLA-4 blockade with ipilimumab. V and J are TRBV7-2 and TRBJ2-7; D possibly corresponds to TRBD2 (6 bases). This clonotype was sampled from a human donor with non-small cell lung cancer whose response to radiotherapy plus ipilimumab could not be evaluated. The source was peripheral blood, collected from a patient treated with radiotherapy plus ipilimumab. The CDR3 DNA is TGTGCCAGCAGCTTAGAGCTAGCGAGCACCTACGAGCAGTACTTC. Its translation is CASSLELASTYEQYF.